Below, one T cell receptor beta chain is given with its context. TCR beta sequencing was performed on blood CD8+ and CD4+ T cells. The multiple sclerosis controls consisted of treatment-naive patients with relapsing-remitting disease, either stable or active. TEMRA cells were FACS-enriched, and CD8+ and CD4+ T cells were isolated negatively. With random hexamers, reverse transcription was performed on 0.5 to 1 ug of RNA. Amplification of TCR beta CDR3 was carried out by immunoSEQ multiplex PCR, which covered 54 Vbeta and 13 Jbeta segments. A single record per CDR3 protein comes from TCRdb applying MiXCR to the immunoSEQ multiplex PCR reads. The table shows around 190,000 distinct CDR3 sequences, with about 95% occurring only once. The data are from a study of CD8 T cells in Susac syndrome. Sequences were obtained from CD8+ T cells from PBMCs. This sequence was found in a human donor with multiple sclerosis.

CDR3 sequence reads: CASSVGGLAGVLDTQYF. The DNA for the CDR3 is TGTGCCAGCAGCGTAGGTGGACTAGCGGGAGTTTTGGATACGCAGTATTTT. The chain has TRBV9 and TRBJ2-3; 13 bases are shared with TRBD2. From germline, CDR1 is SGDLS and CDR2 YYNGEE. The length of the CDR3 is 17 residues. Trimming at V came to 0 bases and at J to 6 bases, leaving 7 bases not matched to a gene.